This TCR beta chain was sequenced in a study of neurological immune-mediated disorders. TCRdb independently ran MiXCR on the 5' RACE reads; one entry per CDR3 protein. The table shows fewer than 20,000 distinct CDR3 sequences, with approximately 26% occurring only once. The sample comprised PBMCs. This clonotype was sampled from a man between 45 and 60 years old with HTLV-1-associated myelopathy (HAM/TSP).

The CDR3 loop reads CASSLGLPGAQDTQYF. The CDR3 DNA sequence: TGCGCCAGCAGCTTGGGCCTACCGGGGGCTCAAGATACGCAGTATTTT. This chain links TRBV5-1 with TRBJ2-3; tentatively, D is TRBD1 or TRBD2 (6 bases each). Germline CDR1 is SGHRS and CDR2 is YFSETQ. Trimming took 0 bases from V and 5 from J, leaving 16 bases between them. CDR3 size: 16 residues.